Listed here are 15 T cell receptor beta chains from one sample, sequenced in a study of monozygotic twins with inflammatory bowel disease. Each CDR3 protein gets one entry in TCRdb, which reprocessed the 5' RACE reads and gives no DNA. The table gives approximately 330,000 distinct CDR3 sequences; the top ten clones make up roughly 2% of it. The sample comprised blood. Receptor source: a human donor with ulcerative colitis or Crohn's disease, or a healthy co-twin of an affected twin (not recorded which).

The chain carries TRBV15 and TRBJ2-7; TCRdb gives TRBD1 as the D gene, but with no DNA this cannot be confirmed. Germline assignment: CDR1 LNHNV and CDR2 YYDKDF (reference sequence). The CDR3 loop spans 14 amino acids. The CDR3 reads CATSTGTGLYEQYF.

This chain connects TRBV7-2 to TRBJ1-2. This CDR3 has 15 residues. The germline V gene encodes CDR1 SGHTA and CDR2 FQGNSA. The CDR3 loop reads CASSLAIGLNYGYTF.

V gene TRBV7-9 combines with J gene TRBJ1-1; TCRdb's assignment of TRBD1 cannot be checked, as there is no DNA. The CDR3 has 14 amino acids. In germline, CDR1 is SEHNR, CDR2 FQNEAQ (reference sequence). This CDR3 is CASSFGRGGTEAFF.

J is TRBJ2-4 and V is TRBV29-1; with no DNA, the TCRdb D assignment of TRBD1 cannot be verified. This CDR3 is 12 amino acids long. Germline V gives CDR1 SQVTM, CDR2 ANQGSEA. The CDR3 sequence: CSVVAGMNMQYF.

This sequence joins TRBV29-1 and TRBJ2-7; TCRdb picks TRBD1, but there is no DNA to check that call. The germline V gene has CDR1 SQVTM and CDR2 ANQGSEA. The CDR3 runs to 12 residues. The CDR3: CSVEDRAYEQYF.

CDR3 in amino acids: CATSRSSTGANVLTF. The rearrangement joins TRBV15 to TRBJ2-6; the TRBD2 assignment by TCRdb is unverifiable without DNA. Germline values: CDR1 LNHNV, CDR2 YYDKDF (reference sequence). This CDR3 comprises 15 residues.

This sequence joins TRBV27 and TRBJ1-1; TCRdb returns TRBD1, unconfirmable since there is no DNA. There are 15 residues in the CDR3. Germline CDR1 and CDR2: MNHEY and SMNVEV (reference sequence). CDR3 sequence: CASSVSGTGHREAFF.

This chain joins TRBV20-1 and TRBJ1-3; TCRdb outputs TRBD1, but without DNA this stays unchecked. The CDR3 contains 15 residues. Germline assignment: CDR1 DFQATT and CDR2 SNEGSKA (reference sequence). CDR3 sequence: CSAKRTEFPGNTIYF.

V is TRBV7-2 and J is TRBJ2-3; without DNA, the TCRdb call of TRBD1 cannot be checked. CDR1 and CDR2 (germline): SGHTA, FQGNSA. This CDR3 spans 14 amino acids. CDR3 in amino acids: CASSRDARTDTQYF.

V gene TRBV20-1 combines with J gene TRBJ2-7; without DNA, the TCRdb call of TRBD1 cannot be checked. The CDR3 totals 13 residues. From germline, CDR1 is DFQATT and CDR2 SNEGSKA (reference sequence). The CDR3 is CSAPSPRGNEQYF.

V and J are TRBV7-2 and TRBJ2-7; as DNA is missing, the TRBD1 call by TCRdb cannot be tested. The CDR3 runs to 13 residues. Germline CDR1 is SGHTA and CDR2 is FQGNSA. CDR3 loop: CASSPIRGNEQYF.

This rearrangement joins TRBV25-1 to TRBJ2-7. The CDR3 consists of 12 residues. Germline CDR1 and CDR2: MGHDK and SYGVNS. The CDR3 region is CASPNTTYEQYF.

The chain employs TRBV11-2 and TRBJ2-4; TCRdb selects TRBD2, and the lack of DNA leaves this call unchecked. There are 18 residues in the CDR3. CDR1 is SGHAT, CDR2 FQNNGV, per germline. CDR3 sequence: CASSFPGLEEWDKNIQYF.

The chain couples TRBV20-1 to TRBJ2-1; the TCRdb call, TRBD2, lacks DNA for checking. CDR3 length equals 15 residues. Germline CDR1 DFQATT, CDR2 SNEGSKA (reference sequence). CDR3 loop: CSAISSAGGPSEQFF.

The chain joins TRBV27 to TRBJ2-1; TCRdb proposes TRBD2, but this gene call is untestable without DNA. Germline CDR1 and CDR2: MNHEY and SMNVEV (reference sequence). The CDR3 length is 17 residues. The CDR3 loop reads CASSPQFTGTYRGEQFF.